The 10 T cell receptor beta chains below were found in one sample sequenced in a study of T cells after yellow fever vaccination. TCRdb recomputed calls from the 5' RACE reads with MiXCR, one row per CDR3 protein. The sample records approximately 600,000 distinct CDR3 sequences, roughly 12% being singletons. The sequencing used PBMCs, collected on the day of the yellow fever booster vaccination. The origin of the receptors is a man under 40 who received the YFV17D yellow fever vaccine.

This clonotype occurred many times. The chain uses TRBV3-1 and TRBJ2-3; D uncertain. The V end was cut by 1 base, the J end by 5 bases, with 4 bases between. This CDR3 is 12 amino acids long. Germline assignment: CDR1 LGHDT and CDR2 YNNKEL (reference sequence). CDR3 residues: CASSQGIDTQYF. In DNA, the CDR3 is TGTGCCAGCAGCCAAGGCATAGATACGCAGTATTTT.

This clonotype has only a few counts. In nucleotides, the CDR3 is TGTGCCAGCAGTTTGCCCCCCCAGCGGTTCTTC. It codes for CASSLPPQRFF. The chain employs TRBV28 and TRBJ2-1; no clear D gene. CDR3 length: 11 amino acids. Germline V gene lookup returns CDR1 MDHEN and CDR2 SYDVKM. Trimming pared 3 bases from V and 15 bases from J, leaving 12 bases between.

In this sample, this clonotype turned up a few times. This rearrangement joins TRBV30 to TRBJ1-6, with D perhaps TRBD1 (5 bases). The CDR3 runs to 14 residues. Germline V gives CDR1 GTSNPN, CDR2 SVGIG (reference sequence). Trimming cost V 4 bases and J 10 bases, with 17 bases left between them. The CDR3 protein is CAWIIGSGGSPLHF. CDR3 bases: TGTGCCTGGATAATAGGGTCGGGGGGATCACCCCTCCACTTT.

The chain joins TRBV4-1 to TRBJ1-5; D is undetermined. The germline gives CDR1 MGHRA, CDR2 YSYEKL. The germline V and J ends were trimmed by 4 bases and 9 bases, with 19 bases remaining between them. The CDR3 has 15 residues. CDR3 bases: TGCGCCAGCAGCCCCGGAACAGATCGATCAGGGCCCCAGCATTTT. This sequence encodes CASSPGTDRSGPQHF.

CDR3 coding DNA: TGTGCCAGCAGCCAAGTTGCGACTAGCGGGAGTGCAGATACGCAGTATTTT. Its protein is CASSQVATSGSADTQYF. V and J are TRBV3-1 and TRBJ2-3, with 12 nucleotides matching TRBD2. The germline CDR1 and CDR2 sequences are LGHDT and YNNKEL (reference sequence). The CDR3 spans 17 residues. The ends lost 1 base at V and 4 bases at J; junction bases unmatched: 6.

This clonotype was picked up a small number of times. The V and J genes are TRBV18 and TRBJ2-4; D remains unclear. This CDR3 contains 12 residues. The germline gives CDR1 KGHSH, CDR2 LQKENI. V shed 5 bases and J shed 6 bases, with 8 bases lying between them. The DNA for the CDR3 is TGTGCCAGCTCATCCGAATCAAACATTCAGTACTTC. It yields the protein CASSSESNIQYF.

This clonotype was recorded at least ten times. The J gene is TRBJ2-1, the V gene TRBV18; D possibly matches TRBD1 or TRBD2 (5 bases each). The CDR3 has 12 amino acids. Looked up from germline, CDR1 is KGHSH and CDR2 is LQKENI. V lost 1 base to trimming and J lost 10 bases, with 8 bases between them. The chain's CDR3 is CASSPLRDEQFF. The DNA of the CDR3 is TGTGCCAGCTCACCACTTCGGGACGAGCAGTTCTTC.

The chain employs TRBV7-9 and TRBJ2-3; D is undetermined. CDR3 length: 15 residues. Trimming pared 4 bases from V and 0 bases from J, leaving 11 bases between. CDR1 is SEHNR and CDR2 is FQNEAQ in the germline V gene (reference sequence). The CDR3 DNA reads TGTGCCAGCAGCTCGGCTAACCCTAGCACAGATACGCAGTATTTT. This sequence encodes CASSSANPSTDTQYF.

This clonotype was picked up many times. The chain uses TRBV7-2 and TRBJ2-5; no clear D gene. In germline, CDR1 is SGHTA, CDR2 FQGNSA. This CDR3 spans 12 amino acids. The V end was cut by 5 bases, the J end by 5 bases, with 9 bases between. The CDR3 loop reads CASSPHTETQYF. CDR3 nucleotide sequence: TGTGCCAGCAGCCCACATACGGAGACCCAGTACTTC.

Only a few counts were recorded for this clonotype. The chain couples TRBV12-3 or TRBV12-4 to TRBJ1-1, with TRBD1 matching 7 bases. The CDR3 covers 15 residues. V was pared by 6 bases and J by 1 base, with 8 bases of the junction left unmatched. The CDR3 spells CASSPGDRGNTEAFF. The CDR3 DNA sequence: TGTGCCAGCAGCCCTGGGGACAGAGGGAACACTGAAGCTTTCTTT.